What follows describes a single T cell receptor beta chain. The antigen is unknown. Here immunoSEQ multiplex PCR was the method, and the copy in TCRdb shows in-frame clones only, minus some. The data show approximately 8,300 clones, around 84% seen once. The junction had 11 bases not matched to a gene; V was cut back by 0 bases and J by 8 bases. CDR1 and CDR2 from the germline V gene are SGHAT and FQNNGV. The CDR3 covers 17 residues. These data are taken from a study of immune evolution from preneoplasia to lung adenocarcinoma. Study-wide findings and caveats: Later-stage lesions appeared to have more T cells, more diversity, less clonality. Top clone share appeared to fall from AAH through AIS, MIA, adenocarcinoma.

This clonotype was obtained from a person aged 70 to 85 with lung adenocarcinoma. The V call is TRBV11-2, the J call TRBJ2-1; 9 bases fit TRBD1. The sequencing input was FFPE adjacent normal lung tissue. The CDR3 DNA follows: TGTGCCAGCAGCTTAGATCCTGGACAGGGGATGTTAGATGAGCAGTTCTTC. It yields the protein CASSLDPGQGMLDEQFF.